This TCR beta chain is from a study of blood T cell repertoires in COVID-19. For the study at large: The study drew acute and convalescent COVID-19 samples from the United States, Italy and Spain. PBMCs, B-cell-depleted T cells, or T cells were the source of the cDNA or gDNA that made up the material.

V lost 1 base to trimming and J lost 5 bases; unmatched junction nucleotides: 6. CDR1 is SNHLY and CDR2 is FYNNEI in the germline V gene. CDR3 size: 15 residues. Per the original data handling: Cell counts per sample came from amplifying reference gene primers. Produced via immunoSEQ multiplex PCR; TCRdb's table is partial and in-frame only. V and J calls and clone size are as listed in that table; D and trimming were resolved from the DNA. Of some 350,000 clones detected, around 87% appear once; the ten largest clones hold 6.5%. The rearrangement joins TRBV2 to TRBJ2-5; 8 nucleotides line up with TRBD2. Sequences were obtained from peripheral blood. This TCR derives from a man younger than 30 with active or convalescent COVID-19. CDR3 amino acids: CASSEGPSGGETQYF. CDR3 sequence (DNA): TGTGCCAGCAGTGAAGGTCCATCGGGAGGGGAGACCCAGTACTTC.